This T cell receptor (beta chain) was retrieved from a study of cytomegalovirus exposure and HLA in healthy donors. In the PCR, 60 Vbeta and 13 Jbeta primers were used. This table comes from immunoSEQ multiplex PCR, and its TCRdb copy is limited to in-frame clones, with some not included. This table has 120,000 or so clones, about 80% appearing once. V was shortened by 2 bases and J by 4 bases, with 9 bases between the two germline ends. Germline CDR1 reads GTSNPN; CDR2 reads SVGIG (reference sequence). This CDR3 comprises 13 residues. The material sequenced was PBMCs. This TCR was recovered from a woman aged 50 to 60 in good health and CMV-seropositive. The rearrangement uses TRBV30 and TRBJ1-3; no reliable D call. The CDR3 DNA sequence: TGTGCCTGGAGTTTGACTGTGGGAAACACCATATATTTT. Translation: CAWSLTVGNTIYF.